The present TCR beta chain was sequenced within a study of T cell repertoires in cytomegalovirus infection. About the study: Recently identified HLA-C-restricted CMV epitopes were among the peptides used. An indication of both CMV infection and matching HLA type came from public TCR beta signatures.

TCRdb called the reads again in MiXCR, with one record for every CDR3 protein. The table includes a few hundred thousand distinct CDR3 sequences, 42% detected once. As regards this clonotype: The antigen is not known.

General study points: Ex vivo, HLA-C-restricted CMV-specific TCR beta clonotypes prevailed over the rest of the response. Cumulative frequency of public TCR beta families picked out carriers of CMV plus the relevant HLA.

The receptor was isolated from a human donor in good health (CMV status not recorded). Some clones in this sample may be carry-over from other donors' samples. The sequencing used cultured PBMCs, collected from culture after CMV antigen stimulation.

The CDR3 DNA sequence: TGTGCCAGCAGCTTACTGAGCCCAGTTAATAATTCACCCCTCCACTTT. Translating it yields CASSLLSPVNNSPLHF. The rearrangement joins TRBV7-3 to TRBJ1-6; D unclear. Trimming took off 2 bases at V and 5 bases at J, with 13 bases between the two ends. This CDR3 is built from 16 residues. Looked up from germline, CDR1 is SGHTA and CDR2 is FQGTGA.